The 19 T cell receptor beta chains given below trace back to one sample, sequenced in a study of OX40 agonist ivuxolimab in advanced cancers. The data were produced by immunoSEQ multiplex PCR, yet TCRdb's version contains in-frame clones alone and is incomplete. The table records tens of thousands of clones, 70% to 90% of them present only once. Sequenced material: CD4+ or CD8+ T cells sorted from blood, taken in a trial of the OX40 agonist ivuxolimab. The receptors were gathered from an adult with an advanced solid tumor such as melanoma, head and neck, liver or kidney cancer.

The CDR3 DNA reads as TGTGCCAGCAGCTTAGGAGCGGGAGTCCACAATGAGCAGTTCTTC. Its translation is CASSLGAGVHNEQFF. This chain connects TRBV7-9 to TRBJ2-1; 8 bases map to TRBD2. Trimming took 1 base from V and 5 from J; bases not matched to a gene: 4. The CDR3 has 15 residues. Germline-derived CDR1 and CDR2 are SEHNR and FQNEAQ (reference sequence).

V usage is TRBV6-4 and J usage is TRBJ2-1; 7 bases align to TRBD1. The CDR3 spans 15 residues. V shed 0 bases, J shed 6 bases, and the junction held 5 bases outside the gene matches. Germline CDR1 reads MRHNA; CDR2 reads SNTAGT. Written as DNA, the CDR3 is TGTGCCAGCAGTGACTCAACAGGGGACAGCAATGAGCAGTTCTTC. Amino acid sequence: CASSDSTGDSNEQFF.

The V gene is TRBV7-9, the J gene TRBJ2-4, with D perhaps matching TRBD1 (5 bases). The CDR3 is made up of 16 amino acids. V was cut by 5 bases and J by 1 base, with 15 bases left in between. Per germline, CDR1 SEHNR and CDR2 FQNEAQ (reference sequence). The CDR3 nucleotides read TGTGCCAGCAGCCCCCCGACAGATGGGGCCAAAAACATTCAGTACTTC. As protein: CASSPPTDGAKNIQYF.

This clone has just a few counts. The chain uses TRBV9 and TRBJ1-2; D uncertain. The CDR3 sequence is 12 residues long. The V gene lost 7 bases and the J gene lost 3 bases, with 10 bases spanning the gap. Germline loops: CDR1 SGDLS, CDR2 YYNGEE. The DNA for the CDR3 is TGTGCCAGCTCCGGGCCCCACTATGGCTACACCTTC. This codes for CASSGPHYGYTF.

This clone was observed a single time. The chain joins TRBV7-9 to TRBJ1-1, with no clear D. There are 14 residues in the CDR3. V was shortened by 1 base and J by 5 bases, with 11 bases between the two germline ends. Germline V CDR1 and CDR2: SEHNR, FQNEAQ (reference sequence). The chain's CDR3 is CASSLGGGETEAFF. The DNA for the CDR3 is TGTGCCAGCAGCTTAGGGGGTGGGGAGACTGAAGCTTTCTTT.

V usage is TRBV11-3 and J usage is TRBJ2-7; D call uncertain. V was shortened by 4 bases and J by 3 bases, with 16 bases between the two germline ends. The V gene's germline CDR1 is SGHNT and CDR2 YENEEA. This CDR3 contains 15 residues. The CDR3 sequence: CASSSAKDGFYEQYF. For the CDR3, the DNA is TGTGCCAGCAGCTCAGCCAAGGACGGATTCTACGAGCAGTACTTC.

The chain joins TRBV5-4 to TRBJ2-2; 7 nucleotides agree with TRBD2. Germline V lookup: CDR1 SGHNT, CDR2 YYREEE (reference sequence). The V gene end was trimmed by 4 bases and the J gene end by 0 bases; junction bases not matched to a gene: 6. The CDR3 totals 16 residues. In nucleotides, the CDR3 is TGTGCCAGCAGCCGACGACTAGCCGCGAACACCGGGGAGCTGTTTTTT. Translating gives CASSRRLAANTGELFF.

Ten or more counts support this clone. Other DNA sequences in this sample translate to the same CDR3. J is TRBJ1-1 and V is TRBV6-4, with TRBD1 matching 8 bases. The ends lost 6 bases at V and 1 base at J; junction bases unmatched: 4. The CDR3 covers 14 residues. Germline CDR1 and CDR2: MRHNA and SNTAGT. The CDR3 bases are TGTGCCAGCAGGCCGGGACAGGAGAACACTGAAGCTTTCTTT. Amino acid sequence: CASRPGQENTEAFF.

This chain connects TRBV21-1 to TRBJ2-5; the table's D call, TRBD2, was not checked against the DNA. TRBV21-1 represents a pseudogene. The CDR3 contains 13 residues. The CDR3 nucleotides are TGTGCCAGCAGCAAAGAAGCCGAAGAGACCCAGTACTTC. Its protein is CASSKEAEETQYF.

The chain has TRBV6-1 and TRBJ2-7; TRBD1 aligns across 8 bases. The germline CDR1 and CDR2 sequences are MNHNS and SASEGT. V lost 4 bases and J lost 1; bases outside the gene matches: 6. The CDR3 is 15 amino acids. The CDR3 DNA sequence: TGTGCCAGCAGTGTCGGACAGGGCCCTTCCTACGAGCAGTACTTC. Its translation: CASSVGQGPSYEQYF.

This chain links TRBV27 with TRBJ1-2, with 7 bases identical to TRBD1. J was trimmed by 2 bases and V by 4 bases; bases with no gene match: 7. The CDR3 length is 15 residues. Germline loops: CDR1 MNHEY, CDR2 SMNVEV (reference sequence). This chain's CDR3 is CASSSVTGNNYGYTF. The DNA for the CDR3 is TGTGCCAGCAGTTCGGTGACAGGGAACAACTATGGCTACACCTTC.

The rearrangement links TRBV18 to TRBJ1-1; no reliable D call. Germline CDR1 is KGHSH and CDR2 is LQKENI. Trimming took 1 base from V and 3 from J, leaving 6 bases between them. This CDR3 is built from 13 residues. Written as DNA, the CDR3 is TGTGCCAGCTCACCACAGGGTTACACTGAAGCTTTCTTT. It yields the protein CASSPQGYTEAFF.

The rearrangement joins TRBV4-1 to TRBJ1-1, with D possibly matching TRBD1 (5 bases). V shed 0 bases and J shed 4 bases, with 12 bases lying between them. The length of the CDR3 is 15 residues. CDR1 and CDR2 (germline): MGHRA, YSYEKL. This chain's CDR3 is CASSQERDLGTEAFF. The CDR3 DNA follows: TGCGCCAGCAGCCAAGAGAGGGACTTGGGCACTGAAGCTTTCTTT.

This chain connects TRBV10-3 to TRBJ2-7; TRBD1 matches at 7 bases. The V segment lost 8 bases and the J segment 0 bases; nucleotides outside the gene matches: 4. Germline V CDR1 and CDR2: ENHRY, SYGVKD. The CDR3 has 13 amino acids. The CDR3 region is CAISRDSSYEQYF. For the CDR3, the DNA is TGTGCCATCTCTAGGGACAGCTCCTACGAGCAGTACTTC.

The CDR3 coding sequence is TGTGCCAGCAGCCCCCAGAGAGCAACTAATGAAAAACTGTTTTTT. Its protein product is CASSPQRATNEKLFF. V is TRBV14 and J is TRBJ1-4, with D unresolved. The germline CDR1 and CDR2 sequences are SGHDN and FVKESK. V lost 4 bases and J 0 bases, leaving 9 bases between the germline ends. The CDR3 consists of 15 residues.

The chain couples TRBV7-9 to TRBJ1-2, with 9 bases fitting TRBD1. The germline gives CDR1 SEHNR, CDR2 FQNEAQ (reference sequence). This CDR3 is built from 18 residues. The junction had 14 bases not matched to a gene; V was cut back by 3 bases and J by 3 bases. CDR3 sequence (DNA): TGTGCCAGCAGCTTCGGGACAGGGATGGGGAGGGGGGACTATGGCTACACCTTC. It specifies CASSFGTGMGRGDYGYTF. Full variable domain (missing parts from reference TRBV7-9 and TRBJ1-2): DTGVSQNPRHKITKRGQNVTFRCDPISEHNRLYWYRQTLGQGPEFLTYFQNEAQLEKSRLLSDRFSAERPKGSFSTLEIQRTEQGDSAMYLCASSFGTGMGRGDYGYTFGSGTRLTVV.

The CDR3 DNA follows: TGTGCCAGCAGTTACTTGGGGACGAAGGACGAAAAACTGTTTTTT. Translated: CASSYLGTKDEKLFF. The chain uses TRBV6-6 and TRBJ1-4; weak D call: TRBD1 (5 bases). V dropped 1 base and J dropped 8 bases, with 14 bases sitting between them. CDR1 and CDR2 from the germline V gene are MNHNY and SVGAGI (reference sequence). There are 15 residues in the CDR3.

This clone occurred once. The CDR3 carries no conserved terminal phenylalanine or tryptophan, so it likely arises from a read error. The V call is TRBV28, the J call TRBJ1-5; no reliable D call. The CDR3 covers 16 residues. V was pared by 6 bases and J by 1 base, with 16 bases between. The germline gives CDR1 MDHEN, CDR2 SYDVKM. CDR3 sequence: CASSRGPQLSNQPQHL. The CDR3 DNA reads TGTGCCAGCAGCCGCGGACCCCAGTTGAGCAATCAGCCCCAGCATCTT.

V gene TRBV7-9 combines with J gene TRBJ1-1; no clear D. Germline V gives CDR1 SEHNR, CDR2 FQNEAQ (reference sequence). CDR3 length equals 13 residues. V was pared by 1 base and J by 4 bases, with 7 bases between. The CDR3 loop reads CASSLGGSTEAFF. CDR3 nucleotide sequence: TGTGCCAGCAGCTTAGGTGGCTCCACTGAAGCTTTCTTT.